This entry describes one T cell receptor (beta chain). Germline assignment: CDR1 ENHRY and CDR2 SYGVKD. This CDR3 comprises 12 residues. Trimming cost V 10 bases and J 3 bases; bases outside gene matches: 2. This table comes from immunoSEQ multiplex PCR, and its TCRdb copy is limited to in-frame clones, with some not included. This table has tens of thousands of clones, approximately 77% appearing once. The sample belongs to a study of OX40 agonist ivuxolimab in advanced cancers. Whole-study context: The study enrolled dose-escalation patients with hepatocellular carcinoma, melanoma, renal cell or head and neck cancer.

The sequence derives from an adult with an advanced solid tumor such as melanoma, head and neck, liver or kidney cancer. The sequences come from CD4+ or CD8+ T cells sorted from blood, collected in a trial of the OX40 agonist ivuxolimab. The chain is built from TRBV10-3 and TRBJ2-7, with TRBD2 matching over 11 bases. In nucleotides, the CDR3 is TGTGCCACAGGGACTAGCGGCTACGAGCAGTACTTC. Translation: CATGTSGYEQYF.